The 11 T cell receptor beta chains below were found in one sample sequenced in a study of T-cell reconstitution after alpha-beta-depleted transplantation in children. The library targeted TCRbeta and was prepared with unique molecular identifiers. One entry per CDR3 protein, called by TCRdb with MiXCR from the PCR reads. The sample lists 400,000 to 550,000 distinct CDR3 sequences; roughly a tenth were seen once. The starting material was PBMCs, obtained before TCRalphabeta/CD19-depleted stem cell transplant. Receptors originate from a child under 10 years old with inherited bone marrow failure, due to receive a stem cell transplant.

This clonotype occurred many times. The chain has TRBV7-9 and TRBJ2-7; D unclear. Between the trimmed V and J ends, which lost 0 bases and 0 bases, there was a span of 12 bases. Germline CDR1 is SEHNR and CDR2 is FQNEAQ (reference sequence). This CDR3 has 16 amino acids. CDR3 DNA sequence: TGTGCCAGCAGCTTAGCCGTCGGCAGGTACTCCTACGAGCAGTACTTC. Translation gives CASSLAVGRYSYEQYF.

This clonotype was found many times. The rearrangement links TRBV10-3 to TRBJ1-1, with D maybe TRBD1 (5 bases). The V gene lost 1 base and the J gene lost 3 bases, with 9 bases spanning the gap. Germline V lookup: CDR1 ENHRY, CDR2 SYGVKD. The CDR3 has 14 residues. CDR3: CAISELGRYTEAFF. As DNA, the CDR3 is TGTGCCATCAGTGAGTTGGGGCGGTACACTGAAGCTTTCTTT.

This clonotype was observed a handful of times. The chain links TRBV18 to TRBJ1-2; a possible D gene is TRBD1 (6 bases). V lost 3 bases and J 4 bases, leaving 15 bases between the germline ends. The germline gives CDR1 KGHSH, CDR2 LQKENI. This CDR3 is built from 15 residues. The CDR3 loop reads CASSPNREFSYGYTF. The CDR3 DNA follows: TGTGCCAGCTCACCGAACAGGGAGTTTTCCTATGGCTACACCTTC.

This clonotype was detected only a few times. The chain uses TRBV9 and TRBJ1-2, with no clear D. CDR3 length: 14 residues. The V gene lost 4 bases and the J gene lost 6 bases, with 16 bases spanning the gap. CDR1 SGDLS and CDR2 YYNGEE come from the germline V gene. CDR3: CASSPSRVHDGYTF. For the CDR3, the DNA is TGTGCCAGCAGCCCAAGTAGAGTTCATGATGGCTACACCTTC.

This clonotype turned up a few times. The genes are TRBV6-2 or TRBV6-3 and TRBJ2-1; 9 nucleotides match TRBD2. Germline trimming cut 7 bases from V and 9 bases from J; bases unmatched to any gene: 25. This CDR3 region has 19 residues. Looked up from germline, CDR1 is MNHEY and CDR2 is SVGEGT. Here the CDR3 DNA reads TGTGCCAGCAAGGCGACAGGGAGCGGGAGCGGGAGGATCTTTGGTGAGCAGTTCTTC. Translating it yields CASKATGSGSGRIFGEQFF.

This clonotype was seen repeatedly, ten times or more. The J gene is TRBJ2-1, the V gene TRBV28, with 9 bases matching TRBD1. The germline CDR1 and CDR2 sequences are MDHEN and SYDVKM. The CDR3 totals 13 residues. Here the CDR3 DNA reads TGTGGCAGAAGGGGACAGGGAAGGTATGAGCAGTTCTTC. Its translation: CGRRGQGRYEQFF.

This clonotype showed up many times. This chain links TRBV14 with TRBJ2-7, with D unclear. V shed 4 bases and J shed 3 bases, with 10 bases lying between them. The CDR3 totals 13 residues. Per germline, CDR1 SGHDN and CDR2 FVKESK. DNA of the CDR3: TGTGCCAGCAGCCCCGGGTCAAACTACGAGCAGTACTTC. Amino acid sequence: CASSPGSNYEQYF.

Points on this clonotype: The junction differs from germline at one of its ends, possibly a read error. This chain joins TRBV15 and TRBJ2-3, with 7 bases lining up with TRBD2. Per the germline V gene, CDR1 is LNHNV and CDR2 is YYDKDF (reference sequence). This CDR3 has 14 residues. CDR3 nucleotide sequence: TGTGCCACCAGCACTAGCGGTGGCACAGATAAGCAGTATTTT. This translates into CATSTSGGTDKQYF.

This clonotype was recorded many times. The V gene is TRBV25-1, the J gene TRBJ2-5, with D maybe TRBD1 (5 bases). The CDR3 is 10 amino acids. Germline values: CDR1 MGHDK, CDR2 SYGVNS. Trimming took 7 bases from V and 5 from J, leaving 5 bases between them. Written as DNA, the CDR3 is TGTGCCAGCAAGGGGGAGACCCAGTACTTC. It is translated as CASKGETQYF.

V is TRBV6-1 and J is TRBJ2-7; the match to TRBD2 covers 8 bases. The length of the CDR3 is 15 residues. Per germline, CDR1 MNHNS and CDR2 SASEGT. V was clipped by 1 base and J by 0 bases; unmatched bases: 2. The CDR3 loop reads CASSEGGGSSYEQYF. In nucleotides, the CDR3 is TGTGCCAGCAGTGAAGGCGGGGGGAGCTCCTACGAGCAGTACTTC.

This clonotype was seen repeatedly, ten times or more. Its ends do not fully match the called genes, so a read error is possible. The chain combines TRBV7-9 with TRBJ2-5; TRBD2 aligns across 8 bases. Germline CDR1 and CDR2: SEHNR and FQNEAQ (reference sequence). This CDR3 is built from 16 residues. The CDR3 here is CASSLAGSPSKETQYF. The CDR3 nucleotides read TGTGCCAGCAGTTTAGCGGGAAGTCCTTCAAAAGAGACCCAGTACTTC.